The next 5 T cell receptor beta chains were all read from a single sample in a study of molecular identifiers for immune sequencing clone quantification. MiXCR was run by TCRdb on the PCR reads, yielding one entry per CDR3 protein. Of about 640,000 distinct CDR3 sequences listed, approximately 20% are singletons. Specimen: naive CD8+ T cells from blood, with Jurkat cell RNA spiked in. Described subset: FACS-sorted CD8+CD4-CCR7+CD45RA+ naive T cells. These receptors were taken from a human donor in good health. Some libraries in this study had Jurkat cell RNA spiked in.

This clonotype appeared many times. This chain uses TRBV5-6 with TRBJ1-1, with D possibly matching TRBD1 (6 bases). The CDR3 has 18 residues. Germline V lookup: CDR1 SGHDT, CDR2 YYEEEE. V dropped 2 bases and J dropped 4 bases, with 24 bases sitting between them. The CDR3 sequence is CASSFTLLGQHPGTEAFF. The CDR3 DNA sequence: TGTGCCAGCAGCTTCACCCTTTTAGGACAGCACCCGGGCACTGAAGCTTTCTTT.

This clonotype occurred many times. The chain joins TRBV7-9 to TRBJ2-3; D gene unclear. The V gene lost 3 bases and the J gene lost 4 bases, with 8 bases spanning the gap. Germline assignment: CDR1 SEHNR and CDR2 FQNEAQ (reference sequence). The CDR3 contains 13 residues. The CDR3 nucleotides read TGTGCCAGCAGCTTTATCGCGTCAGATACGCAGTATTTT. Translating it yields CASSFIASDTQYF.

The sample holds many counts of this clonotype. CDR3 sequence (DNA): TGTGCCAGTAGTACGTGGACAGGGGGCGCAAGTGGCTACACCTTC. Protein product: CASSTWTGGASGYTF. The chain joins TRBV19 to TRBJ1-2; 11 nucleotides line up with TRBD1. CDR3 size: 15 residues. The germline gives CDR1 LNHDA, CDR2 SQIVND (reference sequence). Losses at the gene ends were 4 bases for V and 7 bases for J; bases not matched to a gene: 8.

Many counts were recorded for this clonotype. The chain employs TRBV7-9 and TRBJ2-1, with D perhaps matching TRBD2 (5 bases). The germline V gene encodes CDR1 SEHNR and CDR2 FQNEAQ (reference sequence). Trimming took off 0 bases at V and 7 bases at J, with 13 bases between the two ends. The CDR3 runs to 15 residues. This CDR3 reads CASSLAATRGNEQFF. The CDR3 region has the DNA TGTGCCAGCAGCTTAGCCGCTACGAGAGGGAATGAGCAGTTCTTC.

This clonotype was observed a few times. The chain is built from TRBV27 and TRBJ2-7; D unclear. The germline V gene has CDR1 MNHEY and CDR2 SMNVEV (reference sequence). The V end was cut by 6 bases, the J end by 2 bases, with 11 bases between. The CDR3 covers 13 residues. The CDR3 DNA follows: TGTGCCAGCAGCCCCGGTGAGGCCTACGAGCAGTACTTC. Translating it yields CASSPGEAYEQYF.